This T cell receptor beta chain was identified in a study of early T cells in non-severe SARS-CoV-2 infection. Turning to the study itself: Unsorted whole-blood RNA was sequenced in bulk, leaving chains unpaired.

This clonotype was seen only a few times. The germline gene is not matched at one end of the junction; a read error may be the cause. The CDR3 has 15 residues. CDR1 and CDR2 (germline): SSHAT, FNYEAQ (reference sequence). The library protocol tagged individual cDNA molecules with unique molecular identifiers. Each CDR3 protein gets one entry after TCRdb re-called the 5' RACE reads with MiXCR. This sample has approximately 70,000 distinct CDR3 sequences, with roughly 10% found just once. This clonotype was obtained from an adult who was a healthcare worker with PCR-confirmed SARS-CoV-2 infection or an uninfected control (not recorded which). Sequencing used whole blood. The rearrangement uses TRBV7-7 and TRBJ2-5; 7 bases fit TRBD1. CDR3 region: CASSTPSDREETQYF. The DNA of the CDR3 is TGTGCTAGCAGCACACCCTCAGACAGGGAAGAGACCCAGTACTTC.